These 14 T cell receptor beta chains share one sample of origin, sequenced in a study of blood T cell repertoires in COVID-19. Repertoires were generated with immunoSEQ multiplex PCR, while TCRdb's copy carries only in-frame clones and drops some. The repertoire holds about 210,000 clones, with around nine tenths as singletons. The sample consisted of peripheral blood. These receptors were collected from a man aged 55-75 years who had recovered from COVID-19.

This chain connects TRBV5-6 to TRBJ1-4; D gene unclear. The CDR3 length is 18 residues. Germline-derived CDR1 and CDR2 are SGHDT and YYEEEE. The ends were cut back, 0 bases at V and 0 bases at J, with 15 bases in the middle. The CDR3 sequence: CASSLAGNGFATNEKLFF. The CDR3 region has the DNA TGTGCCAGCAGCTTGGCCGGGAACGGCTTTGCAACTAATGAAAAACTGTTTTTT.

This rearrangement joins TRBV4-3 to TRBJ2-3, with a possible D match to TRBD1 (6 bases). The CDR3 is made up of 17 amino acids. Per germline, CDR1 LGHNA and CDR2 YSLEER. The V end lost 4 bases, the J end lost 4 bases, and 21 bases lay between the germline ends. In nucleotides, the CDR3 is TGCGCCAGCAGCCCACGTGCTCGGACAGAGACCCCAGATACGCAGTATTTT. Translating it yields CASSPRARTETPDTQYF.

In this sample, this clone turned up a few times. This chain uses TRBV14 with TRBJ1-6; the match to TRBD1 covers 10 bases. The CDR3 covers 15 residues. V lost 2 bases, J lost 9 bases, and 4 bases stayed unmatched. Germline loops: CDR1 SGHDN, CDR2 FVKESK. The CDR3 reads CASSQRTGGGSPLHF. The CDR3 DNA is TGTGCCAGCAGCCAACGGACAGGGGGAGGTTCACCCCTCCACTTT.

The V gene is TRBV11-2, the J gene TRBJ2-3; maybe TRBD1 (6 bases). CDR1 SGHAT and CDR2 FQNNGV come from the germline V gene. Trimming removed 5 bases from V and 6 bases from J, with 9 bases in between. CDR3 length: 12 amino acids. The CDR3 DNA reads as TGTGCCAGCAGCCTCCAGGGGGATACGCAGTATTTT. Translated: CASSLQGDTQYF.

The V and J genes are TRBV2 and TRBJ2-3; D is perhaps TRBD2 (6 bases). The CDR3 has 11 amino acids. V shed 8 bases and J shed 7 bases, with 10 bases lying between them. The germline gives CDR1 SNHLY, CDR2 FYNNEI. The CDR3 DNA reads as TGTGCCAGCGGGGAGGAGTATACGCAGTATTTT. Its protein product is CASGEEYTQYF.

This rearrangement joins TRBV20-1 to TRBJ1-1; TRBD1 aligns across 7 bases. CDR1 and CDR2 from the germline V gene are DFQATT and SNEGSKA (reference sequence). The CDR3 totals 10 residues. CDR3 protein: CIPRDSEAFF. The DNA for the CDR3 is TGCATTCCCAGGGACAGTGAAGCTTTCTTT.

The V call is TRBV7-2, the J call TRBJ2-7, with TRBD2 as a possible D gene (5 bases). Germline V CDR1 and CDR2: SGHTA, FQGNSA. Trimming left V 2 bases short and J 2 bases short, with 13 bases between. The CDR3 covers 15 residues. The DNA for the CDR3 is TGTGCCAGCAGCTTATATGGGGTCGGGACCTACGAGCAGTACTTC. Its protein product is CASSLYGVGTYEQYF.

This clone showed up just once. The gene calls are TRBV19 and TRBJ1-6; TRBD1 aligns across 7 bases. The CDR3 totals 14 residues. CDR1 is LNHDA, CDR2 SQIVND, per germline (reference sequence). The ends lost 8 bases at V and 10 bases at J; junction bases unmatched: 11. Written as DNA, the CDR3 is TGTGCCAGTTCGACAGGGCGATTTGACTCACCCCTCCACTTT. Translating it yields CASSTGRFDSPLHF.

The gene calls are TRBV2 and TRBJ2-3, with 10 bases matching TRBD2. The CDR3 runs 16 residues. Germline CDR1 is SNHLY and CDR2 is FYNNEI. Unmatched junction bases numbered 7, after V lost 4 bases and J lost 3 bases. CDR3 nucleotides: TGTGCCAGCAGTGTTCCTAGCGGGAGTACGACAGATACGCAGTATTTT. It codes for CASSVPSGSTTDTQYF. Together with reference TRBV2 and TRBJ2-3, the CDR3 gives the full variable domain: EPEVTQTPSHQVTQMGQEVILRCVPISNHLYFYWYRQILGQKVEFLVSFYNNEISEKSEIFDDQFSVERPDGSNFTLKIRSTKLEDSAMYFCASSVPSGSTTDTQYFGPGTRLTVL.

The chain is built from TRBV5-1 and TRBJ2-2; TRBD1 aligns across 9 bases. Germline-derived CDR1 and CDR2 are SGHRS and YFSETQ. Trimming at V came to 1 base and at J to 7 bases, leaving 8 bases not matched to a gene. CDR3 length: 16 residues. This chain's CDR3 is CASSLSGTGTNGELFF. The DNA for the CDR3 is TGCGCCAGCAGCTTGAGCGGGACAGGGACAAACGGGGAGCTGTTTTTT.

V is TRBV28 and J is TRBJ1-4; D might be TRBD1 (5 bases). The CDR3 is 15 amino acids. Trimming left V 6 bases short and J 7 bases short, with 18 bases between. Germline CDR1 reads MDHEN; CDR2 reads SYDVKM. CDR3 nucleotide sequence: TGTGCCAGCAGCTCCCCAGGGAGGTATGGTGAAAAACTGTTTTTT. It codes for CASSSPGRYGEKLFF.

The chain is built from TRBV18 and TRBJ2-2; D is possibly TRBD1 (5 bases). This CDR3 is built from 14 residues. Germline CDR1 and CDR2: KGHSH and LQKENI. V was shortened by 6 bases and J by 6 bases, with 14 bases between the two germline ends. Written as DNA, the CDR3 is TGTGCCAGCTCTCAATCGCAAGGGGCCGGGGAGCTGTTTTTT. Encoded protein: CASSQSQGAGELFF. The whole variable domain, remainder taken from reference TRBV18 and TRBJ2-2, is NAGVMQNPRHLVRRRGQEARLRCSPMKGHSHVYWYRQLPEEGLKFMVYLQKENIIDESGMPKERFSAEFPKEGPSILRIQQVVRGDSAAYFCASSQSQGAGELFFGEGSRLTVL.

The table lists this clone with a count of one. The V gene is TRBV7-9, the J gene TRBJ1-2; D remains unclear. CDR3 length equals 13 residues. CDR1 and CDR2 from the germline V gene are SEHNR and FQNEAQ (reference sequence). V was cut by 3 bases and J by 8 bases, with 13 bases left in between. CDR3 DNA sequence: TGTGCCAGCAGCTTTTCGGAGGCCTACGGCTACACCTTC. Translation: CASSFSEAYGYTF.

The chain is built from TRBV28 and TRBJ2-5; TRBD1 is a possible D gene (7 bases). This CDR3 is 16 amino acids long. Germline values: CDR1 MDHEN, CDR2 SYDVKM. The germline V and J ends were trimmed by 3 bases and 5 bases, with 19 bases remaining between them. CDR3 nucleotides: TGTGCCAGCAGTTTCTCCCCCTCAGGGGGGTGGGAGACCCAGTACTTC. Residues: CASSFSPSGGWETQYF.